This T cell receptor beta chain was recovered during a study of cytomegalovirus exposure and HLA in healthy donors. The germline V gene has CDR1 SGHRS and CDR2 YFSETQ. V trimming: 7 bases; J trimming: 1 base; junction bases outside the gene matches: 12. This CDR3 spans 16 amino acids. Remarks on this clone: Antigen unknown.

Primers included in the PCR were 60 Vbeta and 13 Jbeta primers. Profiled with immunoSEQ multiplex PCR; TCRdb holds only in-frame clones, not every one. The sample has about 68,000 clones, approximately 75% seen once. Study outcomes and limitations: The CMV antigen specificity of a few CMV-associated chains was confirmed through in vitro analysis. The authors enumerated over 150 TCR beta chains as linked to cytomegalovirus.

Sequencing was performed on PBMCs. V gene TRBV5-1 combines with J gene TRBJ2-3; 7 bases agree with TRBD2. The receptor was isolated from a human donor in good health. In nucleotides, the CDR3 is TGCGCCAGCCAAAGTTTAGGCGGGGGTCGCACAGATACGCAGTATTTT. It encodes CASQSLGGGRTDTQYF.